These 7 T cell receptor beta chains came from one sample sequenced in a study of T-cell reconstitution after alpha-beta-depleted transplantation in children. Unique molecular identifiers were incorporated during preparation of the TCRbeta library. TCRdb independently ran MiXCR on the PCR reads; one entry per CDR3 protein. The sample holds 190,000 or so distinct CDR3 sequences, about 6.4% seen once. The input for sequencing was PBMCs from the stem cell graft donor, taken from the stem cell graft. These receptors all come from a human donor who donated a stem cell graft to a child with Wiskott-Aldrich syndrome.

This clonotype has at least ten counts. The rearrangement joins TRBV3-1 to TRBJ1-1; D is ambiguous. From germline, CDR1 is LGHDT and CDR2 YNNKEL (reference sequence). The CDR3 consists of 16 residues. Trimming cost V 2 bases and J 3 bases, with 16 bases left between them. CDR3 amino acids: CASSQNPGRSYTEAFF. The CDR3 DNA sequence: TGTGCCAGCAGCCAAAACCCCGGGAGGTCCTACACTGAAGCTTTCTTT.

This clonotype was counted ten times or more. The CDR3 nucleotides are TGTGCCAGCAGCCGGAGACAGAACACTGAAGCTTTCTTT. Its translation is CASSRRQNTEAFF. The chain is built from TRBV3-1 and TRBJ1-1; the D is unclear. Germline loops: CDR1 LGHDT, CDR2 YNNKEL (reference sequence). The CDR3 covers 13 residues. Trimming left V 4 bases short and J 1 base short, with 7 bases between.

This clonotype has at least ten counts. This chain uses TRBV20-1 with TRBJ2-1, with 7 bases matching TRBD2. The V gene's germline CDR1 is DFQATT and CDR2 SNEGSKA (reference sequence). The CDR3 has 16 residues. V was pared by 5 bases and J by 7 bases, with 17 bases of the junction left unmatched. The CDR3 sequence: CSAAPLTGGRLNEQFF. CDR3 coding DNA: TGCAGTGCTGCCCCCCTGACTGGCGGGAGATTAAATGAGCAGTTCTTC.

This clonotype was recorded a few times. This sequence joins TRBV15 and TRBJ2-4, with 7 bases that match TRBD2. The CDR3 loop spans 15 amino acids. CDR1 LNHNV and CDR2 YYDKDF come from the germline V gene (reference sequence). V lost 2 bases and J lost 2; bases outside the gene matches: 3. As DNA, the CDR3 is TGTGCCACCAGCAGATGGGGGGGGTCCAAAAACATTCAGTACTTC. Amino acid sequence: CATSRWGGSKNIQYF.

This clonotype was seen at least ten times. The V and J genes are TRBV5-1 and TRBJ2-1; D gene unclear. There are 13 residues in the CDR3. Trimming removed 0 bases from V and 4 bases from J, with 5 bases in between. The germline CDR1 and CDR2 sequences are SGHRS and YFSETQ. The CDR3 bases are TGCGCCAGCAGCTTGGGTCAGTACAATGAGCAGTTCTTC. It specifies CASSLGQYNEQFF. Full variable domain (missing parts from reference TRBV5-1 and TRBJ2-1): KAGVTQTPRYLIKTRGQQVTLSCSPISGHRSVSWYQQTPGQGLQFLFEYFSETQRNKGNFPGRFSGRQFSNSRSEMNVSTLELGDSALYLCASSLGQYNEQFFGPGTRLTVL.

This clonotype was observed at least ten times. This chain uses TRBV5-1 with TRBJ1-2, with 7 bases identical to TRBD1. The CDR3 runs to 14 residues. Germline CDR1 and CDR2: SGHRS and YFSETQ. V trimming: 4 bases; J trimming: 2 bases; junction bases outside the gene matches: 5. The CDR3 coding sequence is TGCGCCAGCAGCGGAACGACAGGGAACTATGGCTACACCTTC. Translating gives CASSGTTGNYGYTF.

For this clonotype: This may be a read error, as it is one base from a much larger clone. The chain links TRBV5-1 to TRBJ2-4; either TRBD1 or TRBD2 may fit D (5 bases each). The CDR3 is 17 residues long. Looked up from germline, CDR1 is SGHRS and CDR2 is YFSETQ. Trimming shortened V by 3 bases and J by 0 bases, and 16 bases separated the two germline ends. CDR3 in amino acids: CASSSDNTGQAKNIQYF. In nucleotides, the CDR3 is TGCGCCAGCAGCTCGGACAACACGGGGCAAGCCAAAAACATTCAGTACTTC.